This T cell receptor beta chain emerged from a study of T cell responses to AZD1222 COVID-19 vaccine. The CDR3 sequence is 15 residues long. Trimming pared 1 base from V and 4 bases from J, leaving 10 bases between. CDR1 is PRHDT, CDR2 FYEKMQ, per germline (reference sequence). Points on this clone: Its antigen is still unknown.

Whole-study results and caveats: Nearly half of spike-specific TCRs reportedly go after variant regions that carry no mutations. At 160-218 and 743-854, vaccine-associated CD4 TCRs were dominant, and they spanned spike.

Profiled with immunoSEQ multiplex PCR; TCRdb holds only in-frame clones, not every one. The data contain around 100,000 clones, roughly 85% of them seen just once; the ten biggest clones take up 5% to 7.5%. The chain uses TRBV13 and TRBJ2-2; D might be TRBD2 (6 bases). The specimen was peripheral blood, collected on day 0 of AZD1222 vaccination. This clonotype originated in an adult in good health. CDR3 in amino acids: CASSLAGTRTGELFF. The CDR3 nucleotides read TGTGCCAGCAGCTTAGCGGGGACTCGCACCGGGGAGCTGTTTTTT.